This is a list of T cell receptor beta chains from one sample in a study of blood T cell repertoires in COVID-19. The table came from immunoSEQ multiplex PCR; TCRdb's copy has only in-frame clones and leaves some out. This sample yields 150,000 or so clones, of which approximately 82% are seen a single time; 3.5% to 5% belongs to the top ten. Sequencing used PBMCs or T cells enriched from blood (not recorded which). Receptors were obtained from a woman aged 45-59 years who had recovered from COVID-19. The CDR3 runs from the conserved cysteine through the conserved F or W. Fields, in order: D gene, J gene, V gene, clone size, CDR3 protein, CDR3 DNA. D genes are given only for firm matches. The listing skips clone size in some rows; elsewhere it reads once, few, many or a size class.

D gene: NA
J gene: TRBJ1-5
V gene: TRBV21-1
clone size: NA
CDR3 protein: CASSPPRRAGNLAGNQPQHF
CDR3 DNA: TGTGCCAGCAGCCCACCCAGGAGGGCAGGGAACCTAGCTGGGAATCAGCCCCAGCATTTT

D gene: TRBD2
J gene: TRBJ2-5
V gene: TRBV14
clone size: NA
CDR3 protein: CASSQDPAGGRETQYF
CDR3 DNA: TGTGCCAGCAGCCAAGATCCCGCGGGGGGGCGAGAGACCCAGTACTTC

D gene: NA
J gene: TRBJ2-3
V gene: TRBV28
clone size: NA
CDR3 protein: CASSLSDLSDGYF
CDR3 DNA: TGTGCCAGCAGTTTAAGCGACCTCTCAGACGGGTATTTT

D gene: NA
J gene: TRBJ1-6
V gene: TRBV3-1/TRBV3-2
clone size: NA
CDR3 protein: CASSQGPVGLLHF
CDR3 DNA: TGTGCCAGCAGCCAAGGCCCGGTTGGGCTCCTCCACTTT

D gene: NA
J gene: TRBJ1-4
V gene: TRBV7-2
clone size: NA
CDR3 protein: CASSPGGTLGEKLFF
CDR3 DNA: TGTGCCAGCAGCCCTGGGGGGACCCTGGGTGAAAAACTGTTTTTT

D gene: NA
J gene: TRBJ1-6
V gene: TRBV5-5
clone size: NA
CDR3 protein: CASSSSGPENNSPLHF
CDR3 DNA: TGTGCCAGCAGCTCTTCTGGGCCAGAGAATAATTCACCCCTCCACTTT

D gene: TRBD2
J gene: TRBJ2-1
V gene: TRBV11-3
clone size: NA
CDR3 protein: CASSLDQGGTSAYNEQFF
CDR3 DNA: TGTGCCAGCAGCTTAGATCAAGGAGGGACTAGTGCCTACAATGAGCAGTTCTTC

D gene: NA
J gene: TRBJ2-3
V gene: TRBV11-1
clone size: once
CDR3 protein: CASSLAGGGTTDTQYF
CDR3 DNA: TGTGCCAGCAGCTTAGCGGGAGGGGGAACCACAGATACGCAGTATTTT

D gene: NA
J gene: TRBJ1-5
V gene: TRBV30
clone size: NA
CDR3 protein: CAWSVKSSGAGAGQPQHF
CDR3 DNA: TGTGCCTGGAGTGTAAAGTCGAGCGGGGCAGGGGCGGGTCAGCCCCAGCATTTT

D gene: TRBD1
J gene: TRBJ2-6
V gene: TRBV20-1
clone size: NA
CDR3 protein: CSASRDSAFSGANVLTF
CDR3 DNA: TGCAGTGCTAGTAGGGACAGCGCCTTCTCTGGGGCCAACGTCCTGACTTTC

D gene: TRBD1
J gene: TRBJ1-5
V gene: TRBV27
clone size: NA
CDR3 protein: CASSFSGGAGGQPQHF
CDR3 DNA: TGTGCCAGCAGTTTTTCAGGGGGCGCAGGAGGCCAGCCCCAGCATTTT

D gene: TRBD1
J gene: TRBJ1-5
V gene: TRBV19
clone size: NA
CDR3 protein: CASSFRDRVLSNQPQHF
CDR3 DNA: TGTGCCAGTAGTTTCCGGGACAGGGTGTTAAGCAATCAGCCCCAGCATTTT

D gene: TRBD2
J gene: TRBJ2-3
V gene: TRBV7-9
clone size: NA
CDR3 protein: CASSWTGGEDTQYF
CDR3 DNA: TGTGCCAGCAGCTGGACTGGGGGGGAAGATACGCAGTATTTT

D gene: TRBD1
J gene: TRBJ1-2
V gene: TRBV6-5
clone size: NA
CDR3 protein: CASSYDRDYGYTF
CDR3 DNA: TGTGCCAGCAGTTACGACAGGGACTATGGCTACACCTTC

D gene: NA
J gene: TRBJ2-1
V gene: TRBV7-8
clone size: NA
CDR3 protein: CASRLSGTPPPNEQFF
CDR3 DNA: TGTGCCAGCAGACTATCCGGGACTCCACCCCCCAATGAGCAGTTCTTC

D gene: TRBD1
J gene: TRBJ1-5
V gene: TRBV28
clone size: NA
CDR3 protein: CASTGQTLNQPQHF
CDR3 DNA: TGTGCCAGCACGGGACAGACCCTTAATCAGCCCCAGCATTTT

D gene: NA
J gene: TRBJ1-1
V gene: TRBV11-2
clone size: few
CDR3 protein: CASTLRGGEAFF
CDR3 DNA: TGTGCCAGCACCTTGAGGGGGGGAGAAGCTTTCTTT

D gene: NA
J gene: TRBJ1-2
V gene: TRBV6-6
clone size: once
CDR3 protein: CASSDLQGRASYGYTF
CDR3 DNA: TGTGCCAGCAGCGACTTACAGGGACGAGCTAGCTATGGCTACACCTTC

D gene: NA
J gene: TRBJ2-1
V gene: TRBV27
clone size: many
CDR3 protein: CASGTVLYNEQFF
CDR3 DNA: TGTGCCAGCGGGACTGTTCTCTACAATGAGCAGTTCTTC

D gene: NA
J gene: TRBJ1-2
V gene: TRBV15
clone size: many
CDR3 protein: CATSREIQGTNYGYTF
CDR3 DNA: TGTGCCACCAGCAGAGAAATACAGGGAACTAACTATGGCTACACCTTC

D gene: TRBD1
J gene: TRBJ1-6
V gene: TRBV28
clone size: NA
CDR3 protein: CASSRGQVGSPLHF
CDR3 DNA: TGTGCCAGCAGCCGCGGACAGGTTGGCTCACCCCTCCACTTT

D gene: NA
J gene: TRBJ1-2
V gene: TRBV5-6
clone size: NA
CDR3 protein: CASSLWGGAAGYTF
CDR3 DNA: TGTGCCAGCAGCTTATGGGGGGGGGCGGCTGGCTACACCTTC

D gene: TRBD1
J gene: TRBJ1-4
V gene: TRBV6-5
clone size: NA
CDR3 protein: CASSRQGNEKLFF
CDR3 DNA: TGTGCCAGCAGTCGACAGGGGAATGAAAAACTGTTTTTT